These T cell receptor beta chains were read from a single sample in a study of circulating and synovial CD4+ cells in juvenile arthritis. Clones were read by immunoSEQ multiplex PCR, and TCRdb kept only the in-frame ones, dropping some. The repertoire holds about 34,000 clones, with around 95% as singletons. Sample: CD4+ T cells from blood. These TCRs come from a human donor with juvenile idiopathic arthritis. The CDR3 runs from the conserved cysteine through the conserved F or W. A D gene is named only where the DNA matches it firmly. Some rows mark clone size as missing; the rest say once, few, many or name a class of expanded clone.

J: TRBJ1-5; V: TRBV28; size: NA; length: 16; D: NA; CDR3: CASSYAGRPSNQPQHF; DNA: TGTGCCAGCAGTTATGCGGGACGACCCAGCAATCAGCCCCAGCATTTT
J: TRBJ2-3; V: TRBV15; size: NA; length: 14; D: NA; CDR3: CATSRDRARDTQYF; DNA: TGTGCCACCAGCAGAGACAGGGCCCGGGATACGCAGTATTTT
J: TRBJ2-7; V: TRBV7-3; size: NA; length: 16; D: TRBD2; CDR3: CASSFNTSGSSYEQYF; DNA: TGTGCCAGCAGCTTTAATACTAGCGGGAGCTCCTACGAGCAGTACTTC
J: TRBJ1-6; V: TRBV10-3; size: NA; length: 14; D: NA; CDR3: CAISNLVRGSPLHF; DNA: TGTGCCATCAGTAACTTGGTACGCGGTTCACCCCTCCACTTT
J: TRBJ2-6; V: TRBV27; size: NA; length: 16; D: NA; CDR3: CASSFFLTAGANVLTF; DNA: TGTGCCAGCAGTTTCTTTTTGACTGCTGGGGCCAACGTCCTGACTTTC
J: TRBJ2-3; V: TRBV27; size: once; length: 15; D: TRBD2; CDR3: CASSLRLAGEDTQYF; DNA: TGTGCCAGCAGTTTGAGACTAGCGGGAGAAGATACGCAGTATTTT
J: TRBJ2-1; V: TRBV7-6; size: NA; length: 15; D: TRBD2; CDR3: CASSLLAGGYNEQFF; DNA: TGTGCCAGCAGCTTACTGGCGGGAGGGTACAATGAGCAGTTCTTC
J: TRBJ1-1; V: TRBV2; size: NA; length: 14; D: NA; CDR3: CASRVREGNTEAFF; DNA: TGTGCCAGCAGGGTCAGGGAGGGGAACACTGAAGCTTTCTTT
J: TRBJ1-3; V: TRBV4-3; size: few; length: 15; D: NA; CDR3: CASSQVGGAGNTIYF; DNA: TGCGCCAGCAGCCAAGTGGGAGGCGCTGGAAACACCATATATTTT
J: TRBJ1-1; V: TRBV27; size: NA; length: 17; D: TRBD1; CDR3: CASSLFGTGGGNTEAFF; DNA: TGTGCCAGCAGTTTATTTGGGACAGGGGGCGGGAACACTGAAGCTTTCTTT
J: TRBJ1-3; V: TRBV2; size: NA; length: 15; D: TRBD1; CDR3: CASTSDRATGNTIYF; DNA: TGTGCCAGCACTTCGGACAGGGCCACTGGAAACACCATATATTTT
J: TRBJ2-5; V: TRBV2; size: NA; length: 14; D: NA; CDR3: CASSGSRVMETQYF; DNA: TGTGCCAGCAGTGGGTCTCGGGTTATGGAGACCCAGTACTTC
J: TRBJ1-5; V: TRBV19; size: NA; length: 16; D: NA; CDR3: CASSMAWGQKVQPQHF; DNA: TGTGCCAGTAGTATGGCATGGGGGCAGAAAGTCCAGCCCCAGCATTTT
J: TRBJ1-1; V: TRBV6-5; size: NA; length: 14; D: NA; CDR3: CASNERGLNTEAFF; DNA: TGTGCCAGCAACGAAAGGGGTCTGAACACTGAAGCTTTCTTT
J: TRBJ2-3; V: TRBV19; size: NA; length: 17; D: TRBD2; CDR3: CASSRGEGWRGTDTQYF; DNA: TGTGCCAGTAGTAGGGGGGAGGGGTGGAGGGGCACAGATACGCAGTATTTT
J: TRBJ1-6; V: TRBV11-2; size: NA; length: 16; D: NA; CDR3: CASSPRSAGGRSPLHF; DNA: TGTGCCAGCAGCCCCCGCAGTGCCGGGGGGCGTTCACCCCTCCACTTT
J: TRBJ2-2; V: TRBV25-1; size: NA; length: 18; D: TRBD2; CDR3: CASSDPRGLAGATGELFF; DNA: TGTGCCAGCAGTGATCCCCGGGGACTAGCGGGAGCCACCGGGGAGCTGTTTTTT
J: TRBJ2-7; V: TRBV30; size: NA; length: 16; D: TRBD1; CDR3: CAWSSHTGQGLYEQYF; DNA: TGTGCCTGGAGTTCCCACACGGGACAGGGATTATACGAGCAGTACTTC